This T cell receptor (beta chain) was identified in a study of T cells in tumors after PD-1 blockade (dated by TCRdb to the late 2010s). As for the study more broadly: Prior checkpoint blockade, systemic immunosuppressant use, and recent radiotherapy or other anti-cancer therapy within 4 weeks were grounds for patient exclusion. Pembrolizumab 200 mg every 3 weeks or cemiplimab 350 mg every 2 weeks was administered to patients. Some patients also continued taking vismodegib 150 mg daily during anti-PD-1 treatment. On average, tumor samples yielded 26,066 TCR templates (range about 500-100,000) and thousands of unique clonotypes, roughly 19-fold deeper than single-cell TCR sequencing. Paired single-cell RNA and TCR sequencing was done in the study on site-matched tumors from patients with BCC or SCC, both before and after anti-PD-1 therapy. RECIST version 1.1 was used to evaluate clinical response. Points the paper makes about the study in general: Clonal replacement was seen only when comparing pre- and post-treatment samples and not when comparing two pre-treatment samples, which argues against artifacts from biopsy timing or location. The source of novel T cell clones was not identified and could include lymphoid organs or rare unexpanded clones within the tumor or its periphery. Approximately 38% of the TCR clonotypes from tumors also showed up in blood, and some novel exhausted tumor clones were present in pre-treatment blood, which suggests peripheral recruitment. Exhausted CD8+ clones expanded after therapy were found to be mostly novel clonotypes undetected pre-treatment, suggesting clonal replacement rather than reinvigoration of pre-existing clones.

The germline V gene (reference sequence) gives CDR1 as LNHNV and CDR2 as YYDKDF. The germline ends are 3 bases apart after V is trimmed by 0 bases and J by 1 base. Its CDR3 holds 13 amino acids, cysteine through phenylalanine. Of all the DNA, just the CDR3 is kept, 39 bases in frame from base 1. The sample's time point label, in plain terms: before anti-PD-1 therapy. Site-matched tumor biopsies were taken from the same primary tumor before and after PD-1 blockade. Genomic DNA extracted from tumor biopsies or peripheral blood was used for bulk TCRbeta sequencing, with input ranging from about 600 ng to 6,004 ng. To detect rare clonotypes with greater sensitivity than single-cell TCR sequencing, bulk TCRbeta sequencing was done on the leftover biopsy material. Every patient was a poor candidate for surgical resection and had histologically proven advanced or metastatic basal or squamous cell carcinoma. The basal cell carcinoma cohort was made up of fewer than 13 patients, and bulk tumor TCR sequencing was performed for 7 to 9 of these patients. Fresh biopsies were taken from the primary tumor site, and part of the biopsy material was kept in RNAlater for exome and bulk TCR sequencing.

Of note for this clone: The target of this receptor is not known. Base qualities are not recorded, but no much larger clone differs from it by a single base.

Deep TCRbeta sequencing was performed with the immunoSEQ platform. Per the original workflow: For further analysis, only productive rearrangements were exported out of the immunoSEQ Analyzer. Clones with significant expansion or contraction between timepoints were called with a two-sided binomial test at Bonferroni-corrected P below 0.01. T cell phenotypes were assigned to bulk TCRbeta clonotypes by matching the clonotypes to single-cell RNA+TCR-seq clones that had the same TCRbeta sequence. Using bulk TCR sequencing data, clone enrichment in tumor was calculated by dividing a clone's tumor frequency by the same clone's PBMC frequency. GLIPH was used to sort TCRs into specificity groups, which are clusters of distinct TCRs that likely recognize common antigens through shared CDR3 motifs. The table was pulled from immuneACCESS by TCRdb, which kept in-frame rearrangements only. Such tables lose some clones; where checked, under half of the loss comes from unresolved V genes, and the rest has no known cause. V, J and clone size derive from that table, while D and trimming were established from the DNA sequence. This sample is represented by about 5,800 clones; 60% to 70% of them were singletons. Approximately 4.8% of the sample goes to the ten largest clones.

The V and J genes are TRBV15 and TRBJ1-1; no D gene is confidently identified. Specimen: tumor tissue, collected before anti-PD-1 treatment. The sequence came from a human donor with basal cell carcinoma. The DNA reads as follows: TGTGCCACCAGCAGAGATACGAACACTGAAGCTTTCTTT. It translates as CATSRDTNTEAFF.